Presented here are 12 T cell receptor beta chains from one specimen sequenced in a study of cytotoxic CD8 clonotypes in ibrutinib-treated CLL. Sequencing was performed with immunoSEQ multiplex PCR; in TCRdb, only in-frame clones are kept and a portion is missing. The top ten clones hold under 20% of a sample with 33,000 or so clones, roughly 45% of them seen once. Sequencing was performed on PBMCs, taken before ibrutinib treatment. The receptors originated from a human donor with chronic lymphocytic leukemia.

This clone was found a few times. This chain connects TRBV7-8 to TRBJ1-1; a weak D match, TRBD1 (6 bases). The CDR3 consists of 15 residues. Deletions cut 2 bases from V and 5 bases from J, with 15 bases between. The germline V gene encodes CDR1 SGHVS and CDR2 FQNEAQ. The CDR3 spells CASSLRQGRWTEAFF. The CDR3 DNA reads TGTGCCAGCAGCTTACGTCAGGGGAGGTGGACTGAAGCTTTCTTT.

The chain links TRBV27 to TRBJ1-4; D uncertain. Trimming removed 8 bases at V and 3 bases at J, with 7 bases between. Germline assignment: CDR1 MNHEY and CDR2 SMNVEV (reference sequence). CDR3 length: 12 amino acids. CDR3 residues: CASGEPNEKLFF. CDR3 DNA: TGTGCCAGCGGGGAGCCTAATGAAAAACTGTTTTTT.

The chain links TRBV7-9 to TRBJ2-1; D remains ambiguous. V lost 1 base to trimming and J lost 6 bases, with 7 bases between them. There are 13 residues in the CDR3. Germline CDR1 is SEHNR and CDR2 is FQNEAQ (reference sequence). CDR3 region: CASSLDPRNEQFF. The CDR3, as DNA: TGTGCCAGCAGCTTAGATCCCCGCAATGAGCAGTTCTTC.

CDR3 nucleotides: TGCGCCAGCAGCTGTGCCTATCCGGGACCCGATCCCTCGGGTCTCAGCAATCAGCCCCAGCATTTT. Translation gives CASSCAYPGPDPSGLSNQPQHF. The chain links TRBV5-1 to TRBJ1-5; TRBD1 might be the D (5 bases). CDR1 is SGHRS and CDR2 is YFSETQ in the germline V gene. Deletions cut 3 bases from V and 1 base from J, with 32 bases between. This CDR3 comprises 22 residues.

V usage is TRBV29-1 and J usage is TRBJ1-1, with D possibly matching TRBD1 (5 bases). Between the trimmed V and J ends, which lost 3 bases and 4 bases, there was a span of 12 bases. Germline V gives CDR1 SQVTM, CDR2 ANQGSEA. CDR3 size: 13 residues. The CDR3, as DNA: TGCAGCGTTGAGGGGGACGGGGGCACTGAAGCTTTCTTT. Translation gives CSVEGDGGTEAFF.

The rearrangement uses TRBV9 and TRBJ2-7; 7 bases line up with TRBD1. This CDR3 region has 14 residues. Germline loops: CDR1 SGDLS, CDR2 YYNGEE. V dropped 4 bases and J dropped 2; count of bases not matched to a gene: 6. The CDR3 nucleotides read TGTGCCAGCAGCACGGGACAGCAGACCTACGAGCAGTACTTC. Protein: CASSTGQQTYEQYF.

CDR3 sequence reads: CASSQDKDSGNNSPLHF. CDR3 bases: TGCGCCAGCAGCCAAGATAAGGACTCGGGTAATAATTCACCCCTCCACTTT. The chain couples TRBV4-1 to TRBJ1-6, with D unclear. CDR1 is MGHRA and CDR2 is YSYEKL in the germline V gene. This CDR3 region has 17 residues. V dropped 0 bases and J dropped 5 bases, with 14 bases sitting between them.

In DNA form, the CDR3 reads TGCAGCGTTGAAACCCGGGACGGTCTATATGGCTACACCTTC. Amino acid sequence: CSVETRDGLYGYTF. The chain recombines TRBV29-1 with TRBJ1-2; D perhaps matches TRBD1 (5 bases). Trimming took 2 bases from V and 5 from J, leaving 15 bases between them. Germline-derived CDR1 and CDR2 are SQVTM and ANQGSEA. This CDR3 has 14 amino acids.

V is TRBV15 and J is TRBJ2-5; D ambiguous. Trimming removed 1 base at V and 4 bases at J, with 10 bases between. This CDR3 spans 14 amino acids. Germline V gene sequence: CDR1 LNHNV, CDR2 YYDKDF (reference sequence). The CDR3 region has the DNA TGTGCCACCAGCAGAGGTTTCGAAGGAGAGACCCAGTACTTC. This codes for CATSRGFEGETQYF.

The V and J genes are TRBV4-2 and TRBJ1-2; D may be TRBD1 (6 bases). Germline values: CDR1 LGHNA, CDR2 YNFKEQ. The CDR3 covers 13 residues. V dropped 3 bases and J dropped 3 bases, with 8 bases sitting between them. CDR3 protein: CASSQDRDYGYTF. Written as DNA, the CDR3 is TGTGCCAGCAGCCAGGACAGAGACTATGGCTACACCTTC.

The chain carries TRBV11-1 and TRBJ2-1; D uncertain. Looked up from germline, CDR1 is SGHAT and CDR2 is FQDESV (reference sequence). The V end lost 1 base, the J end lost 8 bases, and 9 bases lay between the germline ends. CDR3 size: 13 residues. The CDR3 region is CASSLVVRDEQFF. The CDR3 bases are TGTGCCAGCAGCTTAGTTGTACGAGATGAGCAGTTCTTC.

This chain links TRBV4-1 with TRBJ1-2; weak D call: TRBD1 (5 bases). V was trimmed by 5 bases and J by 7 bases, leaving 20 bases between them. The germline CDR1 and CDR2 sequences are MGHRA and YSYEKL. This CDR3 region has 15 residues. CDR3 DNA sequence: TGCGCCAGCAGCTATTCTTTAGGGGTCGGGACTGGCTACACCTTC. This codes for CASSYSLGVGTGYTF.